This TCR beta chain is drawn from a study of blood T cell repertoires in COVID-19. The germline V gene encodes CDR1 MGHRA and CDR2 YSYEKL. This CDR3 is built from 15 residues. The germline V and J ends were trimmed by 1 base and 7 bases, with 16 bases remaining between them. Only in-frame clones appear in the TCRdb table, and some are missing; sequencing was by immunoSEQ multiplex PCR. The sample yields 200,000 or so clones, about nine tenths seen once. The receptor was derived from a man aged 25 to 40 in a cohort exposed to, infected with or recovered from COVID-19 (not recorded which). The specimen was PBMCs or T cells enriched from blood (not recorded which). This rearrangement joins TRBV4-1 to TRBJ2-5; no reliable D call. The CDR3 DNA follows: TGCGCCAGCAGCCAAGGGGCCCTGGCGCTCTCGACCCAGTACTTC. Encoded protein: CASSQGALALSTQYF.